Here is one T cell receptor beta chain with its context. Its target antigen remains unknown. No per-base quality is available; no much larger clone lies one base away. The cohort consisted of 650 to 850 healthy bone marrow donors. All cohort members were sampled while nominally healthy, although unrecorded immune exposures were likely present. The donor was CMV seronegative and belonged to the group of around 350 seronegative cohort members. A peripheral blood sample was collected from each donor, and TCR beta sequencing was performed on peripheral blood mononuclear cells. The Qiagen DNeasy Blood Extraction Kit was used to extract genomic DNA from the blood cell samples. CDR1 SGHNT and CDR2 YENEEA were looked up in the germline V gene. The CDR3 spans 15 residues, from the cysteine through the phenylalanine. Only the CDR3 portion is preserved as DNA: 45 bases, with reading frame beginning at the first base. For this chain, trimming is 2 bases at the V end and 8 bases at the J end, and the number of junction bases without a gene match is 9.

This record comes from a study of cytomegalovirus exposure and HLA in healthy donors (dated by TCRdb to the late 2010s). With respect to the entire study: In an earlier analysis of approximately 500 of the donors, 276 Gb of sequence data and some 120 million unique TCR beta sequences from about 179 million T cells were reported. Around 330 gigabases of sequencing data and around 80 million unique TCR sequences made up an early release that covered several hundred HLA-typed donors. Of the roughly 400 genotyped donors, 75% to 85% were placed in the genetic ancestry cluster associated with self-reported Caucasian donors. The aim of the study was to test whether cataloging public T cell receptors could identify signatures of past pathogen exposure. Using immunosequencing, the study profiled T cell repertoires from 500 to 800 subjects and related those repertoires to cytomegalovirus serostatus. In addition to the first cohort of 666 subjects, a separate validation cohort of 120 different subjects was used. The study combined high-throughput TCR immunosequencing, statistical association of individual TCRs with disease status, and machine learning to predict cytomegalovirus infection status. To study patterns of TCR occurrence, a later analysis re-analyzed previously published TCR beta repertoires from several hundred donors and added high-resolution HLA genotyping. In the later analysis, no new phenotypic data were used to find candidate immune exposures; instead, reliance was placed on TCR beta sequences and their occurrence across donors. An earlier analysis of several hundred of the donors applied high-throughput TCR beta sequencing to assess whether each TCR beta V gene segment acted as functional or pseudogenic. Donor age, sex, ethnicity and CMV serostatus were collected together with the repertoire data. In a later genetic analysis, genome-wide SNP genotypes for about three fifths of the roughly 670 donors were used, and that subset was treated as a discovery cohort. Every discovery cohort repertoire had been produced on one sequencing platform. Class I and class II HLA loci were covered by the typing at four-digit resolution. Typing coverage varied by locus: about 620-630 donors for A, B, C, DRB1 and DQB1; roughly 500 for DQA1; nearly 610 for DPA1; 450 to 480 for DPB1. Roughly 5 DR-DQ haplotypes were handled as single units for association and clustering because linkage in the cohort was strong. Across 300 to 500 genotyped donors of the cohort, an average of about 240,000 unique TCR beta nucleotide sequences per donor were sequenced, and 15% to 20% of those sequences were non-productive. The investigation overall reported the following: Because some donors lacked HLA typing at each locus, the association tests relied only on the typed subset. A later genetic analysis associated a missense DCLRE1C variant with V-gene and J-gene trimming of TCR beta chains, and an independent cohort replicated the association. Most CMV-associated TCR beta chains appeared to be HLA-restricted in a later analysis, and the HLA associations seemed to be driven largely by CMV exposure. In an earlier analysis of around 500 of the donors, most TCR beta V segments appeared in productive rearrangements about 87% or about 30% of the time, broadly matching IMGT annotations. The only immune exposure information available for the cohort was CMV serostatus. While some public TCRs were present in many individuals, most TCR sequences turned up only very rarely across donors. In vitro tests confirmed that a few of the cytomegalovirus-associated TCR beta chains recognize cytomegalovirus antigens. According to the authors, the approach could potentially be generalized to other disease states and immunological phenotypes. Only TCR beta chains were sequenced in this cohort, and the absence of alpha or paired-chain data limited detectable features. Because counts were too low, some 17 rarely observed V segments, including chromosome 9 orphons, were excluded from the earlier analysis of 500 to 700 of the donors. In a later analysis, TCR association rates were found to vary across HLA loci, with the most associated TCRs seen for DRB1 alleles and the fewest for HLA-C alleles. Sequencing depth was assumed to be roughly uniform across donors in the presence/absence analyses, though that assumption may not hold. Linkage disequilibrium might explain the correlated functional status among segregating V segments, but an unknown experimental factor could not be ruled out. Compared with equally common non-associated chains, HLA-associated TCR beta chains in a later analysis were more clonally expanded and had lower generation probabilities. The study gave a list of about 150 TCR beta chains associated with cytomegalovirus. In a later analysis, some 17,000 TCR beta sequences were associated with specific HLA alleles at a false discovery rate of 0.05. Assigning TCR associations to individual alleles was difficult when HLA alleles, especially DR and DQ, strongly co-occurred. Several of the top co-occurrence clusters appeared to be linked to parvovirus B19, influenza, CMV and Epstein-Barr virus, according to a later analysis. Cytomegalovirus status was reported to be diagnosed by the classifier with high specificity and sensitivity in both the original and validation cohorts. The 87-base-pair reads could not distinguish some IMGT-functional V segments, including TRBV6-2 and TRBV6-3, so those segments were excluded. A further reported finding was that TCR beta sequences accurately predicted the HLA-A and HLA-B alleles for most subjects in the first cohort. A cluster of highly shared sequence variants was judged likely to be a technical artifact of the sequencing pipeline. According to a later genetic analysis, donors in an Asian-associated ancestry cluster had fewer N-insertions in productive TCRs than the roughly 670-donor mean.

The protocol used for the library was the immunoSEQ multiplex PCR assay. For the multiplex PCR, a mixture combining 60 forward primers for TCR Vbeta segments and 13 reverse primers for TCR Jbeta segments was used. The CDR3 region of rearranged TCR beta genes was amplified from genomic DNA with a multiplex PCR assay. The amplified TCR beta libraries were sequenced on the Illumina HiSeq System as 87-base-pair reads. In the original analysis: A later analysis counted around 72 million unique TCR beta chains across the 666 repertoires, and approximately 11 million of these chains were shared by at least two donors. Raw reads were error-corrected and collapsed into unique sequences by a nearest-neighbor algorithm in which closely related sequences were merged to remove PCR and sequencing errors. V, D and J gene segments were assigned by aligning CDR3 sequences to IMGT reference sequences. For a sequence to be retained, at least a six-nucleotide match to both a V gene segment and a J gene segment was required. Rearrangements were called productive when the CDR3 lacked stop codons and stayed in frame with V and J; all others were non-productive. Following IMGT convention, CDR3 was defined as the stretch from the second conserved V-encoded cysteine to the conserved J-encoded phenylalanine. In an earlier analysis of roughly 610 of the donors, sequences lacking an unambiguous match to a single V gene segment were excluded. In an earlier analysis of 587 of the donors, V segments were called functional above 56.7% productive rearrangements and were called segregating when the between-donor standard deviation exceeded 5%. A statistical classification framework was built for diagnosing cytomegalovirus status from the catalog of TCR beta chain sequences. A later analysis assigned V and J genes by comparing TCR nucleotide sequences with IMGT/GENE-DB human TR gene sequences. In a later analysis, CDR3 sequences and most-parsimonious VDJ recombination scenarios were assigned using the TCRdist pipeline. In a later analysis, every TCR beta chain was defined by the combination of its CDR3 amino acid sequence and its V-gene family, and reads without a unique V-gene family were dropped. A later analysis removed 500 to 600 highly shared, low-generation-probability nucleotide sequences to deal with suspected cross-contamination and a sequencing artifact. A later analysis calculated a clonal expansion index for each public chain from normalized within-repertoire ranks of inferred template counts. In a later analysis, generation probabilities were computed using a VDJ recombination model fitted to out-of-frame rearrangements, and the results were checked against IGoR. In a later analysis, TCR-TCR, TCR-HLA and TCR-CMV co-occurrence was scored with hypergeometric tests, and a repertoire-size bias correction was applied to TCR pairs. To estimate false discovery rates, a later analysis permuted the HLA or CMV assignments 20 times. In a later analysis, co-occurring TCRs were grouped using DBSCAN, and TCRdist sequence similarity was added for clustering within HLA-allele-positive subsets. Repertoires with fewer than 30,000 or more than 120,000 public chains were left out of co-occurrence clustering, as were four to six repertoires with anomalous nucleotide sharing. TCRdb stores this immuneACCESS table with in-frame sequences only. Part of the clones is absent; in the studies checked, under half of the shortfall reflects unresolved V genes, and no reason is known for the rest. D and trimming come from the DNA, and the V and J calls and clone size come from that table. This sample is represented by roughly 110,000 clones; over 70% of them were singletons. The top ten clones comprise 2.5% to 3% of the sample.

Sequencing was done on a sample of PBMCs. The sequence was obtained from a female donor in good health and CMV-seronegative. The V and J segments used are TRBV11-3 and TRBJ2-1, with 7 bases aligning to TRBD2. The CDR3: CASSLYWGGEYEQFF. The DNA reads TGTGCCAGCAGCTTATATTGGGGGGGGGAGTATGAGCAGTTCTTC.